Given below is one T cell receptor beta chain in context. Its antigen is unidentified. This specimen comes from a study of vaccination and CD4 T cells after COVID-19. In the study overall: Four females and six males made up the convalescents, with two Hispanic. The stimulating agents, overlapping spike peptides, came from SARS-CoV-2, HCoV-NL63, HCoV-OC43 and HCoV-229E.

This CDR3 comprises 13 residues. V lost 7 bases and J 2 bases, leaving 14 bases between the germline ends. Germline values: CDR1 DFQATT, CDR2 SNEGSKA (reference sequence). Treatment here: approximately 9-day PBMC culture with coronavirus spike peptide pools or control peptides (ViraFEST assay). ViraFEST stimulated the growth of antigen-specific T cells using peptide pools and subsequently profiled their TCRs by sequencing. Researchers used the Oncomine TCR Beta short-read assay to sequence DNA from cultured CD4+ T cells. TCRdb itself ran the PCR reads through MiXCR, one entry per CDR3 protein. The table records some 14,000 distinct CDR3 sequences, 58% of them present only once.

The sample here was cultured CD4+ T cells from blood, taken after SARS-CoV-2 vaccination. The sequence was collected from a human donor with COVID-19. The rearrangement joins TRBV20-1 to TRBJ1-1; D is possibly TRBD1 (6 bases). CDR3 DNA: TGCAGTGTCCCGGACAGTGCCAACACTGAAGCTTTCTTT. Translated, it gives CSVPDSANTEAFF.